This record concerns one TCR beta chain sequence. The data were taken from a study of blood T cell repertoires in COVID-19. Clones were sequenced by immunoSEQ multiplex PCR, and TCRdb holds only the in-frame ones, with some missing. The sample has fewer than 500,000 clones, around 89% seen once. Participants' reported clinical history set cohort assignment. Cohort 3 donors were reported recovered after two negative PCRs, clearance, or symptom resolution. Germline V gives CDR1 SQVTM, CDR2 ANQGSEA. Deletions cut 6 bases from V and 7 bases from J, with 12 bases between. The CDR3 contains 11 residues. Input material: PBMCs or T cells enriched from blood (not recorded which). The TCR comes from a man aged 25-45 years who had recovered from COVID-19. This chain connects TRBV29-1 to TRBJ1-1; TRBD1 is a possible D gene (6 bases). The CDR3 spells CSVVTRGEAFF. DNA for the CDR3: TGCAGCGTGGTTACCAGGGGTGAAGCTTTCTTT.